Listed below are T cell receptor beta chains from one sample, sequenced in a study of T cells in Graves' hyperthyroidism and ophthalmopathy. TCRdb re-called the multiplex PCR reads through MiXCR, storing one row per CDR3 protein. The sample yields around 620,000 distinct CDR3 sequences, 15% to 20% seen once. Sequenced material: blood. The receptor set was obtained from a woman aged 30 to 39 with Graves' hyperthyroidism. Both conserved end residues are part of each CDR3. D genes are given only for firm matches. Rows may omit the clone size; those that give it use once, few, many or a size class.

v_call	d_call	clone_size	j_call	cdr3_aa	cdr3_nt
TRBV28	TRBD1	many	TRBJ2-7	CATGQGIYEQYF	TGTGCCACGGGACAGGGGATCTACGAGCAGTACTTC
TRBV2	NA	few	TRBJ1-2	CASRKGEGYGYTF	TGTGCCAGCCGGAAAGGGGAGGGCTATGGCTACACCTTC
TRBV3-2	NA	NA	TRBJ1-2	CASSQRDRAPRNYGYTF	TGTGCCAGCAGCCAAAGGGACAGGGCCCCGAGAAACTATGGCTACACCTTC
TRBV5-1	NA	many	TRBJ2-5	CASMQTGLGETQYF	TGCGCCAGCATGCAGACAGGTTTGGGAGAGACCCAGTACTTC
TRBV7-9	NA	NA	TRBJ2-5	CASSFDRNQETQYF	TGTGCCAGCAGCTTTGACAGGAACCAAGAGACCCAGTACTTC
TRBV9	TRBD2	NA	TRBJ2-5	CASSADAGGQETQYF	TGTGCCAGCAGCGCCGACGCGGGAGGCCAAGAGACCCAGTACTTC
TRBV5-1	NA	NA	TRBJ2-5	CASSPGPKNLAQETQYF	TGCGCCAGCAGCCCGGGACCCAAGAACCTCGCTCAAGAGACCCAGTACTTC
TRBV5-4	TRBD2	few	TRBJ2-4	CASSPTRGLAAKNIQYF	TGTGCCAGCAGCCCTACCCGCGGACTAGCGGCCAAAAACATTCAGTACTTC
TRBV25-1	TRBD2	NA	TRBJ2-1	CASSDPLGSGSHNEQFF	TGTGCCAGCAGTGACCCCCTGGGTAGCGGGAGTCACAATGAGCAGTTCTTC
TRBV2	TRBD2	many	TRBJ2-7	CASSEALRSGRPWGASEQYF	TGTGCCAGCAGTGAAGCGCTAAGAAGCGGGAGGCCCTGGGGCGCCTCCGAGCAGTACTTC
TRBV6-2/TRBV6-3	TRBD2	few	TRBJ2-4	CASRGTSGRAVLGKNIQYF	TGTGCCAGCCGAGGGACTAGCGGGAGGGCCGTTCTAGGCAAAAACATTCAGTACTTC
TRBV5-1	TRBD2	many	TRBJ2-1	CASDPGLAGGLGEQFF	TGCGCCAGCGATCCTGGACTAGCAGGAGGACTTGGTGAGCAGTTCTTC
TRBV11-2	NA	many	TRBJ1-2	CASRTPQGLRDGYTF	TGTGCCAGCAGAACGCCCCAGGGATTAAGAGATGGCTACACCTTC
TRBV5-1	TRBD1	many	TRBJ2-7	CASSRGQTYEQYF	TGCGCCAGCAGCCGGGGACAGACTTACGAGCAGTACTTC
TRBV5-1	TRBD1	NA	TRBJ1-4	CASSAGPGQPYEKLFF	TGCGCCAGCAGCGCCGGACCGGGACAGCCTTATGAAAAACTGTTTTTT
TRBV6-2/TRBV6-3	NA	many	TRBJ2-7	CASSSNRAYEQYF	TGTGCCAGCAGTTCTAACAGAGCCTACGAGCAGTACTTC
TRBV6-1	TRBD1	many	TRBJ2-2	CASSAQQGVGTGELFF	TGTGCCAGCAGTGCCCAGCAGGGGGTGGGCACCGGGGAGCTGTTTTTT
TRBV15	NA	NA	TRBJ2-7	CATSRVITSRNNEQYF	TGTGCCACCAGCAGAGTTATAACTAGCCGAAATAACGAGCAGTACTTC
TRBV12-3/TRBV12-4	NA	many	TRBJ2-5	CASSSRPRETQYF	TGTGCCAGCAGTTCCCGCCCTCGTGAGACCCAGTACTTC
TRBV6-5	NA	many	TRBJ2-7	CASSYTTSSYEQYF	TGTGCCAGCAGTTACACCACCTCCTCCTACGAGCAGTACTTC
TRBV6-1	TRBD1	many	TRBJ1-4	CASSEGDSNEKLFF	TGTGCCAGCAGTGAAGGGGACAGTAATGAAAAACTGTTTTTT
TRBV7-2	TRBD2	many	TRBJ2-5	CASSGFGAGDETQYF	TGTGCCAGCAGCGGGTTTGGAGCGGGAGATGAGACCCAGTACTTC
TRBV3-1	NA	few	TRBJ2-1	CASSPWEMVYNEQFF	TGTGCCAGCAGCCCCTGGGAGATGGTTTACAATGAGCAGTTCTTC
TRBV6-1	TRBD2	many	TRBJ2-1	CASGLAGGFEQFF	TGTGCCAGTGGACTAGCGGGAGGCTTTGAGCAGTTCTTC
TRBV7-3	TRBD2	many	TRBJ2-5	CASSLTGLAETQYF	TGTGCCAGCAGCTTAACAGGACTAGCGGAGACCCAGTACTTC
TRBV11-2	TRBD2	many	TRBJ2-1	CASSPRLASGYNEQFF	TGTGCCAGCAGCCCGCGGTTGGCTAGCGGATACAATGAGCAGTTCTTC
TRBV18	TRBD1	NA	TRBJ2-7	CASSPRSRGSYEQYF	TGTGCCAGCTCACCACGATCCAGGGGGTCCTACGAGCAGTACTTC
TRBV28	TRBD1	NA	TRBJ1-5	CASRATGGLGNQPQHF	TGTGCCAGCAGGGCGACAGGGGGGTTGGGCAATCAGCCCCAGCATTTT
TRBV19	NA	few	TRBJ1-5	CASSSPLRAPRAPQHF	TGTGCCAGTAGTTCCCCTCTTAGGGCGCCGAGGGCGCCCCAGCATTTT
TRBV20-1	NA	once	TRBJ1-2	CSAKIAGSSGYTF	TGCAGTGCCAAAATAGCGGGGTCCAGTGGCTACACCTTC
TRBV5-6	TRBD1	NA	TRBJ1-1	CATGQGTTEAFF	TGTGCCACCGGACAGGGGACCACTGAAGCTTTCTTT
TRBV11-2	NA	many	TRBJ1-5	CASSLDEVQPQHF	TGTGCCAGCAGCTTAGACGAGGTTCAGCCCCAGCATTTT
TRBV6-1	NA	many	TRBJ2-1	CASSLDRSSYNEQFF	TGTGCCAGCAGTTTAGATAGGAGCTCCTACAATGAGCAGTTCTTC
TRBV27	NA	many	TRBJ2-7	CASSFTGTLSEQYF	TGTGCCAGCAGTTTCACCGGGACGCTAAGCGAGCAGTACTTC
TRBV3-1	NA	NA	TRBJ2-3	CASSQGGGADTQYF	TGTGCCAGCAGCCAAGGAGGAGGAGCAGATACGCAGTATTTT
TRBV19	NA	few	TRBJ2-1	CASSRDTYNEQFF	TGTGCCAGTAGTAGAGACACATACAATGAGCAGTTCTTC
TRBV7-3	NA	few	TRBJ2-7	CASSLGGSSYNEQYF	TGTGCCAGCAGCTTAGGTGGTAGCTCCTACAATGAGCAGTACTTC
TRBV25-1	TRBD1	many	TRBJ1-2	CASSDIWTGYGYTF	TGTGCCAGCAGTGATATATGGACAGGGTATGGCTACACCTTC
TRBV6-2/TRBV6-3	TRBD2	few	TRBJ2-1	CASSYSGREGGNEQFF	TGTGCCAGCAGTTACTCCGGGCGGGAGGGGGGCAATGAGCAGTTCTTC
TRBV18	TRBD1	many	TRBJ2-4	CASSPPGQGLLVQYF	TGTGCCAGCTCACCTCCGGGACAGGGTCTTTTGGTTCAGTACTTC
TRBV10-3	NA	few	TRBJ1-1	CAISEGTREAFF	TGTGCCATCAGTGAGGGGACACGCGAAGCTTTCTTT
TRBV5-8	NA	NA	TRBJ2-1	CASSTWGLSLNEQFF	TGTGCCAGCAGCACTTGGGGACTTAGCCTCAATGAGCAGTTCTTC
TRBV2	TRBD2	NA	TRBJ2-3	CASSRRAGGPDTQYF	TGTGCCAGCAGCCGCCGAGCGGGAGGGCCGGATACGCAGTATTTT
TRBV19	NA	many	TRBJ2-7	CASRGPLEQYF	TGTGCCAGCCGAGGCCCTCTCGAGCAGTACTTC
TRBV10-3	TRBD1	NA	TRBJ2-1	CAISRTGLSENEQFF	TGTGCCATCAGCCGGACAGGGTTGAGTGAAAATGAGCAGTTCTTC
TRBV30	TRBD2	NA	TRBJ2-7	CAWSTTSSGEQYF	TGTGCCTGGAGTACGACTAGCTCAGGCGAGCAGTACTTC
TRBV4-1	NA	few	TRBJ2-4	CASSQGWGASKNIQYF	TGCGCCAGCAGCCAAGGGTGGGGGGCCTCCAAAAACATTCAGTACTTC
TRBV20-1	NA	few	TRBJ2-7	CSARSGLRYEQYF	TGCAGTGCCCGTAGCGGCCTTCGCTACGAGCAGTACTTC
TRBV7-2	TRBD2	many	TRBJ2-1	CASSLGLLAGSPNEQFF	TGTGCCAGCAGCTTAGGTTTACTAGCGGGCTCCCCCAATGAGCAGTTCTTC
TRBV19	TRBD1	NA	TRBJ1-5	CASYRGSGNQPQHF	TGTGCCAGCTACAGGGGTTCAGGCAATCAGCCCCAGCATTTT
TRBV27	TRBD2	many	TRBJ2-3	CASSQSGRASDTQYF	TGTGCCAGCAGTCAAAGCGGGAGGGCATCAGATACGCAGTATTTT
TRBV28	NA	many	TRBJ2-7	CASSLYPGGYEQYF	TGTGCCAGCAGTTTATATCCGGGCGGCTACGAGCAGTACTTC
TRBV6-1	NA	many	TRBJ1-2	CASSWTQDGADYGYTF	TGTGCCAGCAGTTGGACTCAGGACGGGGCAGACTATGGCTACACCTTC
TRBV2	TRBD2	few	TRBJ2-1	CASSGELAGAGEQFF	TGTGCCAGCAGTGGGGAACTAGCGGGAGCCGGGGAGCAGTTCTTC
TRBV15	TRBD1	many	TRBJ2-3	CATSRTGSSTDTQYF	TGTGCCACCAGCCGGACAGGCTCTAGCACAGATACGCAGTATTTT